Listed below are T cell receptor beta chains from one sample, sequenced in a study of T-cell reconstitution after alpha-beta-depleted transplantation in children. A single record per CDR3 protein comes from TCRdb applying MiXCR to the PCR reads. The sample gives about 640,000 distinct CDR3 sequences, 10% to 15% of which show up once; about 2% is in the top ten. The starting material was PBMCs, mostly from graft donor cells, obtained 360 days after TCRalphabeta/CD19-depleted stem cell transplant. The receptors were sampled from a male patient aged 5 to 17 who had a stem cell transplant for acute myeloid leukemia, so the T cells may come from the graft donor. The CDR3 runs from the conserved cysteine through the conserved F or W. The D gene is left open where the match is weak. Not all rows give a size; the values are once, few, many and, for expanded clones, a class.

v_call	j_call	cdr3_length	d_call	clone_size	cdr3_aa	cdr3_nt
TRBV7-2	TRBJ2-1	12	.	many	CASSFSGGEQFF	TGTGCCAGCAGCTTTTCGGGCGGTGAGCAGTTCTTC
TRBV12-3/TRBV12-4	TRBJ2-7	17	.	few	CASSVLVRQSPVYEQYF	TGTGCCAGCAGTGTCCTTGTGCGACAGTCCCCTGTCTACGAGCAGTACTTC
TRBV20-1	TRBJ2-1	16	TRBD2	.	CSAREGSGEKINEQFF	TGCAGTGCTAGAGAGGGAAGCGGGGAGAAAATTAATGAGCAGTTCTTC
TRBV6-1	TRBJ2-7	15	TRBD1	.	CASKIGQGTSYEQYF	TGTGCCAGCAAGATAGGACAGGGGACATCCTACGAGCAGTACTTC
TRBV28	TRBJ1-2	19	TRBD1	few	CASSPGGGTEYLASYGYTF	TGTGCCAGCAGTCCCGGGGGAGGGACAGAGTATTTAGCTAGCTATGGCTACACCTTC
TRBV7-6	TRBJ2-7	14	.	.	CASSEQTGSGEQYF	TGTGCCAGCAGCGAACAAACAGGGTCAGGGGAGCAGTACTTC
TRBV15	TRBJ2-5	15	TRBD1	few	CATTQKTGGHETQYF	TGTGCCACCACCCAGAAGACAGGGGGCCACGAGACCCAGTACTTC
TRBV29-1	TRBJ2-7	13	.	many	CSVEASQSYEQYF	TGCAGCGTTGAAGCCTCCCAATCCTACGAGCAGTACTTC
TRBV2	TRBJ2-5	15	.	many	CASSETGYLGETQYF	TGTGCCAGCAGTGAAACAGGGTACCTCGGTGAGACCCAGTACTTC
TRBV20-1	TRBJ1-6	14	TRBD1	few	CSAPTGGLGSPLHF	TGCAGTGCTCCGACAGGGGGCTTGGGTTCACCCCTCCACTTT
TRBV7-2	TRBJ2-2	13	.	few	CASSFGTSGELFF	TGTGCCAGCAGCTTTGGTACCTCCGGGGAGCTGTTTTTT
TRBV27	TRBJ2-3	17	.	many	CASSLALLSLSTDTQYF	TGTGCCAGCAGTTTAGCCCTACTAAGTCTCAGCACAGATACGCAGTATTTT
TRBV5-6	TRBJ2-4	15	TRBD1	few	CASSSTPTGINIQYF	TGTGCCAGCAGCTCCACCCCGACAGGGATCAACATTCAGTACTTC
TRBV28	TRBJ2-7	17	TRBD2	.	CASSLHGSKASGYEQYF	TGTGCCAGCAGTTTACATGGAAGCAAGGCTAGCGGATACGAGCAGTACTTC
TRBV7-2	TRBJ2-2	16	.	.	CASSLVSAPHTGELFF	TGTGCCAGCAGCTTAGTCTCCGCCCCCCACACCGGGGAGCTGTTTTTT
TRBV30	TRBJ2-5	12	.	few	CAWSSVQETQYF	TGTGCCTGGAGTTCGGTACAAGAGACCCAGTACTTC
TRBV10-3	TRBJ1-2	13	.	.	CAISDSRDRLYTF	TGTGCCATCAGTGATAGTAGAGACCGACTTTACACCTTC
TRBV29-1	TRBJ2-7	12	.	many	CSVRDFVHEQYF	TGCAGCGTAAGGGACTTCGTTCACGAGCAGTACTTC
TRBV4-2	TRBJ2-1	13	.	many	CASSLIQINEQFF	TGTGCCAGCAGCCTCATACAGATCAATGAGCAGTTCTTC
TRBV20-1	TRBJ2-3	15	TRBD2	.	CSAVASGRSPDTQYF	TGCAGTGCTGTTGCTAGCGGAAGGTCCCCAGATACGCAGTATTTT
TRBV12-5	TRBJ1-1	13	TRBD1	.	CASVQGATTEAFF	TGTGCTAGTGTCCAGGGGGCGACCACTGAAGCTTTCTTT
TRBV27	TRBJ2-7	14	TRBD2	many	CASSGRLADYEQYF	TGTGCCAGCAGTGGCCGACTAGCGGACTACGAGCAGTACTTC
TRBV9	TRBJ2-3	14	TRBD2	few	CASNMAGVTDTQYF	TGTGCCAGCAACATGGCGGGGGTCACAGATACGCAGTATTTT
TRBV6-4	TRBJ2-2	15	.	once	CASSDTIVAPGELFF	TGTGCCAGCAGTGACACCATCGTAGCTCCCGGGGAGCTGTTTTTT
TRBV20-1	TRBJ2-7	13	TRBD2	.	CSARGLATYEQYF	TGCAGTGCTCGCGGACTAGCGACATACGAGCAGTACTTC
TRBV29-1	TRBJ2-7	14	TRBD1	.	CSAGQGVGSYEQYF	TGCAGCGCTGGACAGGGCGTGGGCTCCTACGAGCAGTACTTC
TRBV28	TRBJ2-3	14	.	.	CASTLRREPDTQYF	TGTGCCAGCACCCTACGGAGGGAGCCTGATACGCAGTATTTT
TRBV6-6	TRBJ1-5	12	.	.	CASSDGPGPQHF	TGTGCCAGCAGTGACGGGCCCGGGCCCCAGCATTTT
TRBV6-2/TRBV6-3	TRBJ2-7	16	.	.	CASSYSMTASVYEQYF	TGTGCCAGCAGTTACTCTATGACAGCTAGCGTCTACGAGCAGTACTTC
TRBV20-1	TRBJ2-7	14	.	.	CSARFARSSYEQYF	TGCAGTGCTAGATTCGCGCGGAGCTCCTACGAGCAGTACTTC
TRBV5-5	TRBJ2-1	13	TRBD1	many	CASRGTGYNEQFF	TGTGCCAGCAGAGGGACAGGATACAATGAGCAGTTCTTC
TRBV28	TRBJ2-1	16	TRBD2	.	CASPSRSSGKYNEQFF	TGTGCCAGCCCTTCCCGAAGTAGCGGGAAATACAATGAGCAGTTCTTC
TRBV6-5	TRBJ1-2	13	.	.	CASSYSEGKGYTF	TGTGCCAGCAGTTACTCGGAGGGAAAGGGCTACACCTTC
TRBV29-1	TRBJ2-7	15	TRBD2	.	CSVAVPLATTYEQYF	TGCAGCGTTGCCGTTCCACTAGCGACAACCTACGAGCAGTACTTC
TRBV2	TRBJ1-4	13	.	few	CASSYGQNEKLFF	TGTGCCAGCAGTTACGGACAGAATGAAAAACTGTTTTTT
TRBV7-8	TRBJ2-5	13	.	many	CASSWRAGETQYF	TGTGCCAGCAGCTGGAGGGCCGGAGAGACCCAGTACTTC
TRBV15	TRBJ2-1	14	.	few	CATSGTLVDNEQFF	TGTGCCACCAGCGGGACACTAGTTGACAATGAGCAGTTCTTC
TRBV4-1	TRBJ2-1	16	.	.	CASSQDLGHSYNEQFF	TGCGCCAGCAGCCAAGATCTGGGACATTCCTACAATGAGCAGTTCTTC
TRBV20-1	TRBJ2-1	13	.	.	CSARDGNSREQFF	TGCAGTGCTAGAGATGGGAACTCACGGGAACAGTTCTTC
TRBV29-1	TRBJ2-1	19	TRBD1	many	CSAILSPGQGAVIVNEQFF	TGCAGCGCCATCCTGTCACCGGGACAGGGGGCGGTAATTGTTAATGAGCAGTTCTTC
TRBV29-1	TRBJ2-7	13	TRBD2	.	CSVGTSGNNEQYF	TGCAGCGTTGGGACTAGCGGGAACAACGAGCAGTACTTC
TRBV28	TRBJ2-1	13	.	many	CASSLSPTPEQFF	TGTGCCAGCAGTTTATCTCCCACCCCTGAGCAGTTCTTC
TRBV15	TRBJ2-7	16	.	many	CATSREVGLGGGEQYF	TGTGCCACCAGCAGAGAGGTTGGTTTGGGAGGTGGCGAGCAGTACTTC
TRBV5-1	TRBJ1-2	12	.	.	CASSMDTYGYTF	TGCGCCAGCAGCATGGACACGTATGGCTACACCTTC
TRBV28	TRBJ2-7	17	.	.	CASSTGDGSQGRYEQYF	TGTGCCAGCAGTACTGGGGATGGATCCCAGGGACGCTACGAGCAGTACTTC